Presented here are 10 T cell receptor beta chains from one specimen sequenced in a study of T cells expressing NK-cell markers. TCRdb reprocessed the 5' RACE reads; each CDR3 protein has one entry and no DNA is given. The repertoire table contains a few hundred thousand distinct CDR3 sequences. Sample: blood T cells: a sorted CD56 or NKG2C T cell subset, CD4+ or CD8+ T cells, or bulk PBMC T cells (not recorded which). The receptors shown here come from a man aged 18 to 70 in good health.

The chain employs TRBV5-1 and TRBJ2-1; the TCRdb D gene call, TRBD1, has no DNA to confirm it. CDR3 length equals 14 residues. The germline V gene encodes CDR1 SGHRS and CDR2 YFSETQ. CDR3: CASQRQGGYNEQFF. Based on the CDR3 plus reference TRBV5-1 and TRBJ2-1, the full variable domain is KAGVTQTPRYLIKTRGQQVTLSCSPISGHRSVSWYQQTPGQGLQFLFEYFSETQRNKGNFPGRFSGRQFSNSRSEMNVSTLELGDSALYLCASQRQGGYNEQFFGPGTRLTVL.

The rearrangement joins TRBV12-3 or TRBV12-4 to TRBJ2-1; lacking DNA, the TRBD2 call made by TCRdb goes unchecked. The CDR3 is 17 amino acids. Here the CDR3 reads CASSTRLAGSSYNEQFF.

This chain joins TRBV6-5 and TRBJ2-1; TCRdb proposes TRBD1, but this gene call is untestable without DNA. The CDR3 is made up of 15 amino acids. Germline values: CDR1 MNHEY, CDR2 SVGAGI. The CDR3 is CASSYSSGGRDEQFF.

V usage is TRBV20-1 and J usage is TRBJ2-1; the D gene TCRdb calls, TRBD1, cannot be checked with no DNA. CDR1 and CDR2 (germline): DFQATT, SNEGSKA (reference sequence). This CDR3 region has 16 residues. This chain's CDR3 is CSARPSWGAGTDEQFF.

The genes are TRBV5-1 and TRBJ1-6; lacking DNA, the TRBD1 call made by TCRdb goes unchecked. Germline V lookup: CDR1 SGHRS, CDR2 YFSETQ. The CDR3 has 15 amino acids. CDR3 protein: CASSRDRAYNSPLHF. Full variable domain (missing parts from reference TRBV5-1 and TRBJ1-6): KAGVTQTPRYLIKTRGQQVTLSCSPISGHRSVSWYQQTPGQGLQFLFEYFSETQRNKGNFPGRFSGRQFSNSRSEMNVSTLELGDSALYLCASSRDRAYNSPLHFGNGTRLTVT.

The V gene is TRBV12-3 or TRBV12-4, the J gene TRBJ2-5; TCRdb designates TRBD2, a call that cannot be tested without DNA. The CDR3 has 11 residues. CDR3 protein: CASSPSQTQYF.

CDR3: CASKEGWAGNTIYF. The chain recombines TRBV12-3 or TRBV12-4 with TRBJ1-3. The CDR3 runs 14 residues.

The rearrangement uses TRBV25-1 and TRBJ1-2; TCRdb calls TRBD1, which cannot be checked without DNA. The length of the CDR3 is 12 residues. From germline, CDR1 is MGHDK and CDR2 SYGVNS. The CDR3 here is CASSTGGSGYTF.

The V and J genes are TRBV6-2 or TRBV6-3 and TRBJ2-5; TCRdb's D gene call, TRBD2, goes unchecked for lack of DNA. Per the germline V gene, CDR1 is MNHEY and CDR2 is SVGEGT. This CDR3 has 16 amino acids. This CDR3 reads CASSSLGTTQQETQYF.

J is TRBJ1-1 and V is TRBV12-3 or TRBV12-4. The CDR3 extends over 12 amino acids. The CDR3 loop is CASKRQDLWAFF.